Below are 11 T cell receptor beta chains sequenced from a single sample in a study of shared clonotypes between healthy human individuals. Naive CD8 cells were CD45RO-negative, positively selected for CCR7, excluding terminally differentiated effector memory CD45RA+ cells. The table came from immunoSEQ multiplex PCR; TCRdb's copy has only in-frame clones and leaves some out. The top ten clones hold approximately 1% of a sample with roughly 1,800,000 clones, approximately 94% of them seen once. Input material: naive CD8+ T cells sorted from blood. The receptor set was obtained from a man between 18 and 29 years old in good health.

The CDR3 region is CPVGGMNTEAFF. CDR3 in DNA: TGTCCTGTGGGGGGGATGAACACTGAAGCTTTCTTT. The V call is TRBV2, the J call TRBJ1-1; D perhaps matches TRBD1 (5 bases). The CDR3 has 12 amino acids. Germline V gene lookup returns CDR1 SNHLY and CDR2 FYNNEI. Full variable domain (missing parts from reference TRBV2 and TRBJ1-1): EPEVTQTPSHQVTQMGQEVILRCVPISNHLYFYWYRQILGQKVEFLVSFYNNEISEKSEIFDDQFSVERPDGSNFTLKIRSTKLEDSAMYFCPVGGMNTEAFFGQGTRLTVV.

The chain has TRBV30 and TRBJ2-3; 11 bases map to TRBD2. The CDR3 is 14 amino acids. Germline V gene data show CDR1 as GTSNPN and CDR2 as SVGIG (reference sequence). V lost 4 bases and J lost 4; bases outside the gene matches: 4. The DNA for the CDR3 is TGTGCCTGGATACTAGCGGGAGTGGCAGATACGCAGTATTTT. Its translation: CAWILAGVADTQYF.

The chain has TRBV4-1 and TRBJ2-5; D is perhaps TRBD1 (5 bases). Germline V gives CDR1 MGHRA, CDR2 YSYEKL. Deletions cut 0 bases from V and 5 bases from J, with 16 bases between. The CDR3 contains 16 residues. CDR3 coding DNA: TGCGCCAGCAGCCAAGAAAGGGGCACCCGAGGCGAGACCCAGTACTTC. As protein: CASSQERGTRGETQYF.

The rearrangement links TRBV7-2 to TRBJ2-5, with TRBD2 matching over 9 bases. Germline lookup yields CDR1 SGHTA and CDR2 FQGNSA. With V trimmed by 6 bases and J by 4 bases, 15 bases remained unmatched. The CDR3 has 17 residues. In nucleotides, the CDR3 is TGTGCCAGCAGTTCAGCATTGGGACTAGCCGGGGTAGAGACCCAGTACTTC. Its translation: CASSSALGLAGVETQYF.

The rearrangement links TRBV27 to TRBJ2-3, with D possibly TRBD2 on 6 matching bases. The CDR3 spans 13 residues. The germline V and J ends were trimmed by 6 bases and 5 bases, with 12 bases remaining between them. Germline-derived CDR1 and CDR2 are MNHEY and SMNVEV (reference sequence). The CDR3 DNA follows: TGTGCCAGCAGGATTCTGGGAGGAGATACGCAGTATTTT. Encoded protein: CASRILGGDTQYF.

V and J are TRBV9 and TRBJ2-7; D unclear. Germline CDR1 and CDR2: SGDLS and YYNGEE. Trimming removed 4 bases from V and 2 bases from J, with 13 bases in between. The CDR3 consists of 14 residues. The CDR3 region has the DNA TGTGCCAGCAGCCTTACAGTAGGCGCCTACGAGCAGTACTTC. The encoded protein is CASSLTVGAYEQYF.

In this sample, this clone turned up once. The rearrangement uses TRBV2 and TRBJ2-5; D uncertain. V was clipped by 6 bases and J by 1 base, with 15 bases between them. CDR3 size: 15 residues. CDR1 is SNHLY, CDR2 FYNNEI, per germline. The CDR3 nucleotides are TGTGCCAGCAGCGCAAGCCCCCCGCTCCAAGAGACCCAGTACTTC. It specifies CASSASPPLQETQYF.

Remarks on this clone: The sample carries other DNA sequences with the same CDR3. The gene calls are TRBV6-5 and TRBJ1-4; D not certain. Germline V CDR1 and CDR2: MNHEY, SVGAGI. Trimming took 2 bases from V and 0 from J, leaving 4 bases between them. The length of the CDR3 is 14 residues. CDR3 in DNA: TGTGCCAGCAGTTACAGTGCAACTAATGAAAAACTGTTTTTT. Encoded protein: CASSYSATNEKLFF.

The chain uses TRBV7-6 and TRBJ2-7, with D unclear. The CDR3 has 13 amino acids. With 1 base removed from V and 3 bases from J, the gap between germline ends came to 7 bases. Germline V gives CDR1 SGHVS, CDR2 FNYEAQ. CDR3 protein: CASSLERNYEQYF. The CDR3 coding sequence is TGTGCCAGCAGCTTAGAACGGAACTACGAGCAGTACTTC.

The rearrangement links TRBV9 to TRBJ2-7, with 8 positions matching TRBD2. V was clipped by 1 base and J by 5 bases; unmatched bases: 14. Germline CDR1 SGDLS, CDR2 YYNGEE. This CDR3 has 17 residues. The CDR3 nucleotides are TGTGCCAGCAGCGTAACCCCCCAGAGCGGGAGTGTTGACGAGCAGTACTTC. Its translation is CASSVTPQSGSVDEQYF.

This rearrangement joins TRBV28 to TRBJ1-6; no reliable D call. With 6 bases removed from V and 8 bases from J, the gap between germline ends came to 14 bases. Germline V gene sequence: CDR1 MDHEN, CDR2 SYDVKM. The CDR3 runs 14 residues. The CDR3 region has the DNA TGTGCCAGCAGGCCTATGAGGCCGGATTCACCCCTCCACTTT. The encoded protein is CASRPMRPDSPLHF.